This T cell receptor beta chain was sequenced for a study of control samples from healthy donors and cancer patients. TCRdb's table, derived via immunoSEQ multiplex PCR, lists solely in-frame clones and lacks some. There are more than 120,000 clones in the sample; about 91% occur only once, and approximately 3.4% lies in the top ten. This CDR3 contains 15 residues. Germline values: CDR1 SGHAT, CDR2 FQNNGV. V shed 5 bases and J 5 bases; nucleotides not matched to a gene: 6. The V gene is TRBV11-2, the J gene TRBJ1-6, with TRBD1 matching over 7 bases. The specimen sequenced was blood. This clonotype was obtained from a man aged 25 to 45 in good health. The CDR3 reads CASSRTGVNNSPLHF. The CDR3 nucleotides read TGTGCCAGCAGCCGGACAGGTGTTAATAATTCACCCCTCCACTTT.